A selection of T cell receptor beta chains follows, all from one sample in a study of shared clonotypes between healthy human individuals. The table came from immunoSEQ multiplex PCR; TCRdb's copy has only in-frame clones and leaves some out. The sample includes about 2.4 million clones, 80% to 95% of them seen just once. Sequencing was carried out using naive CD4+ T cells from PBMCs. The receptors stem from a man younger than 30 in good health. Some clones in this sample may be carry-over from other donors' samples. Each CDR3 is given with its conserved first and last residue. The D gene is left open where the match is weak. Clone sizes are given selectively: once, few, many, or a class where the clone is expanded.

V gene	clone size	D gene	J gene	CDR3 protein	CDR3 DNA
TRBV19	NA	TRBD2	TRBJ2-7	CASSPGTTLAVEQYF	TGTGCCAGTAGTCCAGGGACTACCCTGGCGGTCGAGCAGTACTTC
TRBV10-3	NA	NA	TRBJ1-1	CAISERDNTEAFF	TGTGCCATCAGTGAGAGGGACAACACTGAAGCTTTCTTT
TRBV7-2	few	NA	TRBJ1-1	CASSLEENTEAFF	TGTGCCAGCAGCTTAGAAGAGAACACTGAAGCTTTCTTT
TRBV4-3	NA	TRBD1	TRBJ2-1	CASSRRTGTNEQFF	TGCGCCAGCAGCCGCCGGACAGGGACCAATGAGCAGTTCTTC
TRBV19	NA	TRBD1	TRBJ2-7	CASNKGGTDEQYF	TGTGCCAGTAATAAAGGGGGCACGGACGAGCAGTACTTC
TRBV7-2	NA	NA	TRBJ1-1	CASSLYGTQNTEAFF	TGTGCCAGCAGCTTATACGGGACACAAAACACTGAAGCTTTCTTT
TRBV18	few	NA	TRBJ1-1	CASSPASVGTEAFF	TGTGCCAGCTCACCCGCCAGTGTCGGGACTGAAGCTTTCTTT
TRBV6-1	NA	NA	TRBJ1-6	CASIQGISGNSPLHF	TGTGCCAGCATCCAGGGAATATCCGGTAATTCACCCCTCCACTTT
TRBV19	NA	NA	TRBJ1-5	CASSMWGAGQPQHF	TGTGCCAGTAGTATGTGGGGAGCAGGGCAGCCCCAGCATTTT
TRBV4-2	NA	TRBD1	TRBJ2-3	CASSQGGQGTDTQYF	TGTGCCAGCAGCCAAGGAGGACAGGGGACAGATACGCAGTATTTT
TRBV9	NA	TRBD1	TRBJ2-2	CASSVAGGRKTGELFF	TGTGCCAGCAGCGTAGCAGGGGGCCGAAAAACCGGGGAGCTGTTTTTT
TRBV7-9	NA	NA	TRBJ1-1	CASSWGAPSPTEAFF	TGTGCCAGCAGCTGGGGGGCCCCCTCTCCGACTGAAGCTTTCTTT
TRBV28	once	TRBD1	TRBJ1-1	CASSFLFRDSYTEAFF	TGTGCCAGCAGTTTCCTCTTTCGGGACAGCTACACTGAAGCTTTCTTT
TRBV6-5	NA	NA	TRBJ2-3	CASSYSGDIGTDTQYF	TGTGCCAGCAGTTACTCAGGGGATATCGGCACAGATACGCAGTATTTT
TRBV18	once	NA	TRBJ2-5	CASSPRAVLVQETQYF	TGTGCCAGCTCACCACGGGCGGTTCTCGTTCAAGAGACCCAGTACTTC
TRBV4-3	NA	TRBD2	TRBJ2-1	CASSHSLLAGDLSYNEQFF	TGCGCCAGCAGCCATTCGCTATTAGCGGGAGACCTCTCCTACAATGAGCAGTTCTTC
TRBV9	NA	NA	TRBJ2-3	CASSVSSDTQYF	TGTGCCAGCAGCGTCTCTTCGGATACGCAGTATTTT
TRBV18	NA	NA	TRBJ2-1	CASSPVVNEQFF	TGTGCCAGCTCACCCGTCGTTAATGAGCAGTTCTTC
TRBV5-4	NA	NA	TRBJ2-1	CASSFDRSSYNEQFF	TGTGCCAGCAGCTTTGACAGAAGCTCCTACAATGAGCAGTTCTTC
TRBV4-1	NA	NA	TRBJ2-7	CASSPLGGGGLEQYF	TGCGCCAGCAGCCCCCTTGGCGGAGGGGGCCTGGAGCAGTACTTC
TRBV28	NA	NA	TRBJ1-5	CASSLPGKPPQHF	TGTGCCAGCAGTTTACCCGGGAAGCCGCCCCAGCATTTT
TRBV10-3	NA	TRBD2	TRBJ2-3	CAISPPGEGHSDTQYF	TGTGCCATCAGCCCACCGGGGGAGGGCCATTCAGATACGCAGTATTTT
TRBV28	NA	NA	TRBJ2-7	CASSLTGREQYF	TGTGCCAGCAGCCTTACAGGTCGCGAGCAGTACTTC
TRBV5-1	once	NA	TRBJ2-2	CASSLTPRESGELFF	TGCGCCAGCAGCCTCACACCCAGGGAGTCGGGGGAGCTGTTTTTT
TRBV6-1	NA	NA	TRBJ2-7	CASTQIYEQYF	TGTGCCAGCACCCAAATTTACGAGCAGTACTTC
TRBV18	NA	TRBD2	TRBJ2-3	CASSWTSGTDTQYF	TGTGCCAGCTCCTGGACTAGCGGGACAGATACGCAGTATTTT